The 23 T cell receptor beta chains below all came from one sample that was sequenced in a study of identical twins. TCRdb analysed the 5' RACE reads with MiXCR anew, one entry per CDR3 protein. Here the sample spans about 690,000 distinct CDR3 sequences, roughly 6% being singletons. Material for sequencing was naive T cells sorted from blood. These receptors were taken from a man younger than 35 in good health.

In its sample, this clonotype was seen a few times. The chain joins TRBV6-1 to TRBJ2-1, with D unresolved. V was trimmed by 8 bases and J by 5 bases, leaving 19 bases between them. The V gene's germline CDR1 is MNHNS and CDR2 SASEGT. This CDR3 region has 15 residues. DNA for the CDR3: TGTGCCAGCGGGTTTCTGAGACAAAGTAACAATGAGCAGTTCTTC. Amino acids: CASGFLRQSNNEQFF.

This clonotype was counted a few times. The chain couples TRBV5-1 to TRBJ2-7, with 7 nucleotides matching TRBD2. V lost 0 bases, J lost 2 bases, and 11 bases stayed unmatched. CDR3 length: 17 amino acids. Germline CDR1 SGHRS, CDR2 YFSETQ. CDR3 protein: CASSLAPGRLATYEQYF. CDR3 nucleotides: TGCGCCAGCAGCTTGGCGCCCGGTAGACTAGCCACCTACGAGCAGTACTTC.

Many counts were recorded for this clonotype. The chain uses TRBV3-1 and TRBJ1-2; D is unclear. Germline V lookup: CDR1 LGHDT, CDR2 YNNKEL (reference sequence). The V end lost 0 bases, the J end lost 1 base, and 6 bases lay between the germline ends. The CDR3 extends over 14 amino acids. This CDR3 is CASSQDVGNYGYTF. The DNA for the CDR3 is TGTGCCAGCAGCCAAGATGTCGGTAACTATGGCTACACCTTC.

This clonotype was seen many times. V is TRBV5-1 and J is TRBJ2-1; D not resolved. V lost 2 bases and J lost 7, with 16 bases in between. Germline CDR1 and CDR2: SGHRS and YFSETQ. CDR3 size: 15 residues. The CDR3 spells CASSLTLGSRNEQFF. The DNA for the CDR3 is TGCGCCAGCAGCTTAACACTGGGGTCTCGGAATGAGCAGTTCTTC.

J is TRBJ1-3 and V is TRBV5-1; D uncertain. Germline values: CDR1 SGHRS, CDR2 YFSETQ. The CDR3 spans 14 residues. The ends were cut back, 5 bases at V and 4 bases at J, with 13 bases in the middle. CDR3 sequence: CASSASGRGNTIYF. Here the CDR3 DNA reads TGCGCCAGCAGTGCCTCCGGGCGAGGAAACACCATATATTTT. The entire variable domain, with the rest obtained from reference TRBV5-1 and TRBJ1-3, is as follows: KAGVTQTPRYLIKTRGQQVTLSCSPISGHRSVSWYQQTPGQGLQFLFEYFSETQRNKGNFPGRFSGRQFSNSRSEMNVSTLELGDSALYLCASSASGRGNTIYFGEGSWLTVV.

V and J are TRBV20-1 and TRBJ1-3, with unresolved D. CDR1 is DFQATT, CDR2 SNEGSKA, per germline (reference sequence). Trimming removed 6 bases from V and 6 bases from J, with 12 bases in between. The CDR3 runs 12 residues. In DNA form, the CDR3 reads TGCAGTGCCCCGTCTGGGCCAAACACCATATATTTT. Protein sequence: CSAPSGPNTIYF.

This clonotype has a count of ten or more. The rearrangement uses TRBV29-1 and TRBJ2-1; 8 bases fit TRBD1. The CDR3 loop spans 13 amino acids. CDR1 and CDR2 (germline): SQVTM, ANQGSEA. V gave up 4 bases and J gave up 3 bases; unmatched junction bases: 2. In DNA form, the CDR3 reads TGCAGCGTTGCCGGGACAGGCTACAATGAGCAGTTCTTC. Its protein is CSVAGTGYNEQFF.

This clonotype appeared many times. V is TRBV11-2 and J is TRBJ2-2; no definite D call. The V gene lost 2 bases and the J gene lost 6 bases, with 7 bases spanning the gap. The germline gives CDR1 SGHAT, CDR2 FQNNGV. This CDR3 is 13 amino acids long. The DNA for the CDR3 is TGTGCCAGCAGCTTATTAGGTCCCGGGGAGCTGTTTTTT. Residues: CASSLLGPGELFF.

In this sample, this clonotype turned up a few times. The gene calls are TRBV21-1 and TRBJ2-2; the DNA was not compared with TRBD2, the D call given in the table. TRBV21-1 is reported as a pseudogene. The CDR3 length is 17 residues. The CDR3 reads CASSNVTSGRDTGELFF. CDR3 nucleotide sequence: TGTGCCAGCAGCAATGTTACTAGCGGGAGAGACACCGGGGAGCTGTTTTTT.

The chain recombines TRBV20-1 with TRBJ1-2; D uncertain. Trimming removed 6 bases from V and 2 bases from J, with 19 bases in between. This CDR3 comprises 15 residues. Germline V gives CDR1 DFQATT, CDR2 SNEGSKA (reference sequence). CDR3 in amino acids: CSAAHFGGINYGYTF. CDR3 DNA sequence: TGCAGTGCCGCCCACTTCGGCGGAATAAACTATGGCTACACCTTC.

The chain employs TRBV15 and TRBJ2-5; D gene unclear. Germline V lookup: CDR1 LNHNV, CDR2 YYDKDF (reference sequence). V was pared by 3 bases and J by 3 bases, with 14 bases between. There are 15 residues in the CDR3. The CDR3 sequence: CATSSNVKAKETQYF. CDR3 coding DNA: TGTGCCACCAGCAGTAACGTAAAAGCAAAAGAGACCCAGTACTTC.

The sample holds many counts of this clonotype. The chain links TRBV27 to TRBJ2-1; TRBD2 is a possible D gene (6 bases). Trimming cost V 6 bases and J 0 bases, with 15 bases left between them. CDR3 length: 16 amino acids. Looked up from germline, CDR1 is MNHEY and CDR2 is SMNVEV (reference sequence). CDR3 sequence: CASRTTSQSSYNEQFF. CDR3 nucleotide sequence: TGTGCCAGCAGGACTACTAGCCAGAGCTCCTACAATGAGCAGTTCTTC.

This clonotype was seen ten or more times. CDR3: CASSELRRQTNQPQHF. The CDR3 DNA follows: TGTGCCAGCAGTGAACTAAGGAGACAGACTAATCAGCCCCAGCATTTT. The chain recombines TRBV6-1 with TRBJ1-5; a weak D match, TRBD1 (5 bases). Germline V gene lookup returns CDR1 MNHNS and CDR2 SASEGT. This CDR3 region has 16 residues. Trimming cost V 2 bases and J 4 bases, with 15 bases left between them.

This clonotype was counted at least ten times. The chain joins TRBV7-9 to TRBJ2-1; 7 bases line up with TRBD1. Germline trimming cut 4 bases from V and 4 bases from J; bases unmatched to any gene: 1. The CDR3 totals 13 residues. Germline V CDR1 and CDR2: SEHNR, FQNEAQ (reference sequence). CDR3 amino acids: CASSSGQYNEQFF. The CDR3 DNA is TGTGCCAGCAGCTCGGGACAGTACAATGAGCAGTTCTTC. The full variable domain, completed using reference TRBV7-9 and TRBJ2-1, is DTGVSQNPRHKITKRGQNVTFRCDPISEHNRLYWYRQTLGQGPEFLTYFQNEAQLEKSRLLSDRFSAERPKGSFSTLEIQRTEQGDSAMYLCASSSGQYNEQFFGPGTRLTVL.

This clonotype was observed at least ten times. The CDR3 loop is CASSFPAFNTGELFF. The CDR3 DNA follows: TGTGCCAGCAGTTTCCCTGCGTTTAACACCGGGGAGCTGTTTTTT. This chain joins TRBV12-3 or TRBV12-4 and TRBJ2-2; D gene uncertain. The CDR3 contains 15 residues. V lost 3 bases to trimming and J lost 2 bases, with 10 bases between them.

The chain uses TRBV4-2 and TRBJ2-1, with 8 bases aligning to TRBD2. From germline, CDR1 is LGHNA and CDR2 YNFKEQ. With V trimmed by 0 bases and J by 0 bases, 4 bases remained unmatched. The CDR3 has 17 residues. CDR3 residues: CASSQEGAGGSYNEQFF. CDR3 coding DNA: TGTGCCAGCAGCCAAGAAGGGGCGGGAGGCTCCTACAATGAGCAGTTCTTC.

This clonotype appeared many times. As DNA, the CDR3 is TGTGCCAGCAGCTTAGAGTGGGGTGGGGAGACCCAGTACTTC. Its translation is CASSLEWGGETQYF. The chain carries TRBV7-7 and TRBJ2-5; D gene unclear. Germline V lookup: CDR1 SSHAT, CDR2 FNYEAQ (reference sequence). The CDR3 totals 14 residues. V was clipped by 1 base and J by 5 bases, with 11 bases between them.

This chain connects TRBV18 to TRBJ1-3; 7 bases match TRBD1. The junction had 6 bases not matched to a gene; V was cut back by 7 bases and J by 0 bases. Germline CDR1 KGHSH, CDR2 LQKENI. The CDR3 is 15 amino acids. The CDR3 is CASLRTGASGNTIYF. CDR3 nucleotides: TGTGCCAGCTTACGGACAGGCGCCTCTGGAAACACCATATATTTT.

Ten or more counts support this clonotype. The chain joins TRBV10-2 to TRBJ2-5, with TRBD2 matching over 13 bases. The CDR3 has 15 residues. The germline CDR1 and CDR2 sequences are WSHSY and SAAADI. Unmatched junction bases numbered 3, after V lost 4 bases and J lost 4 bases. CDR3 coding DNA: TGCGCCAGCAGTGTACTAGCGGGAGGGGGAGAGACCCAGTACTTC. Residues: CASSVLAGGGETQYF.

This clonotype was picked up one time. One end of the junction is discordant with germline, which a read error may explain. V is TRBV25-1 and J is TRBJ2-7; either TRBD1 or TRBD2 may supply D (5 bases each). The CDR3 has 12 amino acids. Per the germline V gene, CDR1 is MGHDK and CDR2 is SYGVNS. The CDR3 DNA reads as TGTGCCTGCAGTGATCTGGGGGACGAGCAGTACTTC. Its translation: CACSDLGDEQYF.

This clonotype has just a few counts. The chain recombines TRBV5-1 with TRBJ2-1; 11 bases line up with TRBD2. Germline V lookup: CDR1 SGHRS, CDR2 YFSETQ. V lost 5 bases to trimming and J lost 4 bases; unmatched junction nucleotides: 5. The CDR3 covers 15 residues. The CDR3 protein is CASREGLAAYNEQFF. The CDR3 DNA is TGCGCCAGCAGAGAGGGACTAGCGGCTTACAATGAGCAGTTCTTC.

V gene TRBV7-2 combines with J gene TRBJ2-1; tentative D call: TRBD1 (5 bases). V lost 3 bases, J lost 0 bases, and 12 bases lay in between. Germline values: CDR1 SGHTA, CDR2 FQGNSA. This CDR3 has 16 amino acids. The CDR3 is CASSLDIRSSYNEQFF. The CDR3 DNA sequence: TGTGCCAGCAGCTTGGACATCCGTAGCTCCTACAATGAGCAGTTCTTC.

This clonotype was seen more than once but under ten times. V and J are TRBV12-3 or TRBV12-4 and TRBJ2-3; 13 nucleotides agree with TRBD2. The CDR3 is 18 amino acids. V trimming: 5 bases; J trimming: 1 base; junction bases outside the gene matches: 9. The CDR3 loop is CASSQGLAGPPRTDTQYF. The CDR3 DNA sequence: TGTGCCAGCAGTCAGGGACTAGCGGGACCCCCCCGCACAGATACGCAGTATTTT.